This T cell receptor (beta chain) was identified during a study of T cell responses to AZD1222 COVID-19 vaccine. Repertoires were generated with immunoSEQ multiplex PCR, while TCRdb's copy carries only in-frame clones and drops some. The profile covers approximately 100,000 clones, with less than 90% appearing a single time and roughly 4% taken by the ten largest. CDR1 is SGHKS, CDR2 YYEKEE, per germline (reference sequence). V was cut by 6 bases and J by 0 bases, with 12 bases left in between. The CDR3 has 14 amino acids. The sample was peripheral blood, taken on day 0 of AZD1222 vaccination. The sequence was obtained from an adult in good health. V is TRBV5-5 and J is TRBJ1-1; D gene uncertain. The CDR3 loop is CASIFGFMNTEAFF. The CDR3 bases are TGTGCCAGCATCTTCGGTTTCATGAACACTGAAGCTTTCTTT.